The rows below give T cell receptor beta chains drawn from one sample of a study of blood T cell repertoires in COVID-19. Here immunoSEQ multiplex PCR was the method, and the copy in TCRdb shows in-frame clones only, minus some. The table shows 300,000 to 400,000 clones, with approximately 83% occurring only once. The sequencing input was PBMCs or T cells enriched from blood (not recorded which). Every receptor here comes from a woman in her thirties or forties with acute COVID-19. The CDR3 runs from the conserved cysteine through the conserved F or W. The order of the fields is J gene, D gene, V gene, clone size, CDR3 DNA, CDR3 protein. D genes are given only for firm matches. The listing skips clone size in some rows; elsewhere it reads once, few, many or a size class.

>TRBJ2-7|TRBD1|TRBV7-2|NA
TGTGCCAGCAGCTTAGTACAGGGGAAGTCCTACGAGCAGTACTTC
CASSLVQGKSYEQYF
>TRBJ2-1|TRBD2|TRBV4-2|once
TGTGCCAGCAGCCAAGTTGGGGGCCAGGGACTAGCGGGTGATTCCTACAATGAGCAGTTCTTC
CASSQVGGQGLAGDSYNEQFF
>TRBJ1-5|NA|TRBV27|NA
TGTGCCAGCAGTTTATCGATACTATATCAGCCCCAGCATTTT
CASSLSILYQPQHF
>TRBJ2-7|TRBD1|TRBV19|NA
TGTGCCAGTAGTATGGGAACCGGGACAGGGACCTACGAGCAGTACTTC
CASSMGTGTGTYEQYF
>TRBJ2-5|NA|TRBV7-2|NA
TGTGCCAGCAGCTCCTCAGCGGGTGTAGAAGAGACCCAGTACTTC
CASSSSAGVEETQYF
>TRBJ1-1|TRBD1|TRBV24-1|NA
TGTGCCACCAGTGACCCAGGACAGGGCACTGAAGCTTTCTTT
CATSDPGQGTEAFF
>TRBJ2-7|TRBD1|TRBV5-1|NA
TGCGCCAGCACCTCCGGGACAGGGGTTTACGAGCAGTACTTC
CASTSGTGVYEQYF
>TRBJ1-1|TRBD1|TRBV6-5|few
TGTGCCAGCAGTTACTCGTATTCGACAGGGACTGAAGCTTTCTTT
CASSYSYSTGTEAFF
>TRBJ2-5|TRBD2|TRBV19|NA
TGTGCCAGCGCTAAGCATCACGGGGGGGACCAAGAGACCCAGTACTTC
CASAKHHGGDQETQYF
>TRBJ2-5|TRBD2|TRBV7-2|NA
TGTGCCAGCAGCCAGGGACTAGCGGGGGTTGAGACCCAGTACTTC
CASSQGLAGVETQYF
>TRBJ2-7|TRBD1|TRBV7-6|NA
TGTGCCAGCAGCCCCGGGACAGGGAACTACGAGCAGTACTTC
CASSPGTGNYEQYF
>TRBJ1-1|NA|TRBV20-1|NA
TGCAGTGCTAGTCGCGGGGTAACTGAAGCTTTCTTT
CSASRGVTEAFF
>TRBJ1-1|NA|TRBV29-1|NA
TGCAGCGTTGATGGGCAGAAGAGTTCAGGAGCTTTCTTT
CSVDGQKSSGAFF
>TRBJ1-5|NA|TRBV6-1|NA
TGTGCCAGCAGTGACCTTCGTGATCAGCCCCAGCATTTT
CASSDLRDQPQHF
>TRBJ2-7|NA|TRBV27|NA
TGTGCCAGCAGTTTAGCCCCACGTGCTACAGGCCACTACTACGAGCAGTACTTC
CASSLAPRATGHYYEQYF
>TRBJ1-2|NA|TRBV7-9|few
TGTGCCAGCAGCTTAGCCCCCGAGTCCGTCGGTGGCTACACCTTC
CASSLAPESVGGYTF
>TRBJ1-6|NA|TRBV6-5|NA
TGTGCCAGCAGCCCCTTCTGGGCTAATTCACCCCTCCACTTT
CASSPFWANSPLHF
>TRBJ2-7|TRBD2|TRBV5-1|NA
TGCGCCAGCAGCTTGGATCCGACTAGCGGGTCTCACTCCTACGAGCAGTACTTC
CASSLDPTSGSHSYEQYF
>TRBJ2-3|TRBD1|TRBV19|NA
TGTGCCAGTAGTTCAGGGACAGGCCACACAGATACGCAGTATTTT
CASSSGTGHTDTQYF
>TRBJ1-1|NA|TRBV3-1/TRBV3-2|NA
TGTGCCAGCAGCCAACTGGGGCAGCCCGGCACTGAAGCTTTCTTT
CASSQLGQPGTEAFF
>TRBJ2-7|TRBD1|TRBV18|NA
TGTGCCAGCTCACCAGACTTTCCCCAGGGGGCCCACGAGCAGTACTTC
CASSPDFPQGAHEQYF
>TRBJ1-2|NA|TRBV6-2/TRBV6-3|few
TGTGCCAGCAGCTCTCAGGCCCTGCCCTATGGCTACACCTTC
CASSSQALPYGYTF
>TRBJ2-7|NA|TRBV4-1|NA
TGCGCCAGCAGCCAAGATTCAGGCTTTTACGAGCAGTACTTC
CASSQDSGFYEQYF
>TRBJ1-6|NA|TRBV6-6|NA
TGTGCCGCCCGTAGAATTAATTCACCCCTCCACTTT
CAARRINSPLHF
>TRBJ1-4|TRBD1|TRBV5-1|once
TGCGCCAGCAGCTTTGGGGACAGGCCTGTTGGTGAAAAACTGTTTTTT
CASSFGDRPVGEKLFF
>TRBJ2-7|TRBD1|TRBV29-1|NA
TGCAGCGTTGCCGCCGGGACAGGGATCTACGAGCAGTACTTC
CSVAAGTGIYEQYF
>TRBJ2-7|NA|TRBV5-4|NA
TGTGCCAGCAGCCCCGACAGTGCCACCTACGAGCAGTACTTC
CASSPDSATYEQYF
>TRBJ2-1|NA|TRBV20-1|NA
TGCAGTGCTAGTCGCGTAGAGGATTACAATGAGCAGTTCTTC
CSASRVEDYNEQFF
>TRBJ2-5|TRBD1|TRBV28|NA
TGTGCCAGCAGCTCCAGGGACAGGACCTCCCAAGAGACCCAGTACTTC
CASSSRDRTSQETQYF
>TRBJ1-5|NA|TRBV19|few
TGTGCCAGTAATTGGGCGACACTCAGCAATCAGCCCCAGCATTTT
CASNWATLSNQPQHF
>TRBJ2-2|NA|TRBV7-2|NA
TGTGCCAGCAGCTGGGGGGGCTCGGCCGGGGAGCTGTTTTTT
CASSWGGSAGELFF
>TRBJ2-7|NA|TRBV7-5|once
TGTGCCAGAAGCATTGTGAACGGAAGGAGCTACGAGCAGTACTTC
CARSIVNGRSYEQYF
>TRBJ2-2|NA|TRBV11-2|once
TGTGCCAGCAGCTCCCAGGTGTACCCCGGGGAGCTGTTTTTT
CASSSQVYPGELFF
>TRBJ1-5|NA|TRBV3-1/TRBV3-2|NA
TGTGCCAGCAGCCTGAGTAGCAATCAGCCCCAGCATTTT
CASSLSSNQPQHF
>TRBJ2-3|NA|TRBV27|NA
TGTGCCAGCAGTTTCCTTTTCGGTTCGGGAGAAGGCACAGATACGCAGTATTTT
CASSFLFGSGEGTDTQYF
>TRBJ1-2|TRBD1|TRBV14|NA
TGTGCCAGCAGCCTGGACAGGGTGAACTATGGCTACACCTTC
CASSLDRVNYGYTF
>TRBJ1-2|TRBD1|TRBV6-5|NA
TGTGCCAGCAGTTACTCCCCCACAGGGGCTCGTGGCTACACCTTC
CASSYSPTGARGYTF
>TRBJ1-5|NA|TRBV28|NA
TGTGCCAGCAGTTCGAGGGCCTACCTAAGGAGTCAGCCCCAGCATTTT
CASSSRAYLRSQPQHF
>TRBJ1-1|NA|TRBV7-2|NA
TGTGCCAGCAGCTCTTTCAGGGGAGCTGAAGCTTTCTTT
CASSSFRGAEAFF
>TRBJ2-3|NA|TRBV9|NA
TGTGCCAGCAGCGTCCGGGGAGACACAGATACGCAGTATTTT
CASSVRGDTDTQYF
>TRBJ1-1|NA|TRBV28|NA
TGTGCCAGCAGTTCCGGAACAGGGTCCCGCACTGAAGCTTTCTTT
CASSSGTGSRTEAFF
>TRBJ1-2|TRBD1|TRBV4-3|NA
TGCGCCAGCAGCCGAAGCGGGACAGGCCGCTACACCTTC
CASSRSGTGRYTF
>TRBJ1-5|NA|TRBV28|NA
TGTGCCAGCAGTTTATGGGCGGGCGCGGGCAATCAGCCCCAGCATTTT
CASSLWAGAGNQPQHF
>TRBJ1-2|NA|TRBV9|NA
TGTGCCAGCAGCGTAGATACAGTAGGCTATGGCTACACCTTC
CASSVDTVGYGYTF
>TRBJ2-1|NA|TRBV18|NA
TGTGCCAGCTCACCATCGGGCGGGACGGGCTACAATGAGCAGTTCTTC
CASSPSGGTGYNEQFF
>TRBJ1-2|NA|TRBV12-3/TRBV12-4|NA
TGTGCCAGCAGTCAGGGGCAGGGCCGCGGCTACACCTTC
CASSQGQGRGYTF
>TRBJ2-1|NA|TRBV20-1|NA
TGCAGTGCTAGTAGGGGGTGGTATGGTGAGCAGTTCTTC
CSASRGWYGEQFF
>TRBJ1-3|TRBD1|TRBV3-1/TRBV3-2|NA
TGTGCCAGCAGCCAGGAACCGGACAGGACTGGAAACACCATATATTTT
CASSQEPDRTGNTIYF
>TRBJ2-1|TRBD2|TRBV7-2|NA
TGTGCCAGCAGTTTGCTAGCGGGGCCTTACAATGAGCAGTTCTTC
CASSLLAGPYNEQFF
>TRBJ1-5|TRBD1|TRBV19|NA
TGTGCCAGTAGTGGGACCGGGACAGGCAATCAGCCCCAGCATTTT
CASSGTGTGNQPQHF
>TRBJ2-3|NA|TRBV7-3|NA
TGTGCCAGCAGCTTAGAGGGTTATACGCAGTATTTT
CASSLEGYTQYF
>TRBJ2-5|TRBD2|TRBV6-5|NA
TGTGCCAGCAGTTCGGGGGGGAGGCTCCAAGAGACCCAGTACTTC
CASSSGGRLQETQYF
>TRBJ2-7|NA|TRBV4-2|NA
TGTGCCAGCAGTTACCGGACAGACAACTACGAGCAGTACTTC
CASSYRTDNYEQYF
>TRBJ1-5|TRBD1|TRBV28|NA
TGTGCCAGCAGTTTAGGAGTTGACAGGGCCTATAGCAATCAGCCCCAGCATTTT
CASSLGVDRAYSNQPQHF